What follows is one T cell receptor beta chain and its context. What it binds is unknown. The sample originates from a study of T cell responses to AZD1222 COVID-19 vaccine. Libraries were prepared by immunoSEQ multiplex PCR; TCRdb keeps only in-frame clonotypes and omits some of them. The data hold tens of thousands of clones, with roughly 92% observed a single time. Germline V gives CDR1 MNHEY, CDR2 SVGEGT. The CDR3 spans 15 residues. V was cut by 5 bases and J by 6 bases, with 14 bases left in between. General study results and limits: The study reported that nearly half of spike-specific TCRs target unmutated variant regions. The sample set comprised mostly white British donors with more females, and clonal diversity was possibly underestimated.

This specimen consisted of peripheral blood, obtained 28 days after the second AZD1222 dose. The sequence was collected from an adult who received the AZD1222 COVID-19 vaccine. V and J are TRBV6-2 or TRBV6-3 and TRBJ1-6; D unresolved. Written as DNA, the CDR3 is TGTGCCAGCAGTACGAGCCTCCCGTCTAATTCACCCCTCCACTTT. Protein product: CASSTSLPSNSPLHF.